This TCR beta chain was profiled in a study of identical twins. Study-wide results and caveats: Where out-of-frame alpha sequences were twin-shared, they showed excess low generation probability. Fewer insertions were carried by abundant cord blood beta clonotypes, but none was seen in memory repertoires.

V was pared by 6 bases and J by 8 bases, with 10 bases between. The length of the CDR3 is 11 residues. This clonotype occurred a few times. The antigen remains unidentified. Template switching, a step in the protocol, added a universal primer site, and cDNA carried unique molecular identifiers. A single record per CDR3 protein comes from TCRdb applying MiXCR to the 5' RACE reads. The sample contains about 720,000 distinct CDR3 sequences, 15% to 20% of which appear only once. These records were also assigned to another study, of T cells expressing NK-cell markers. According to that study: The dominant NKG2C+ clonotypes represented 1.0-7.0% of CD8+ T cells in about six donors.

The V and J genes are TRBV12-3 or TRBV12-4 and TRBJ1-2; possible D gene TRBD1, 6 bases. Sequencing used PBMCs. The receptor was isolated from a woman younger than 35 in good health. The CDR3 nucleotides read TGTGCCAGCAGGGGGGGCTGGGGCTACACCTTC. Its protein is CASRGGWGYTF.